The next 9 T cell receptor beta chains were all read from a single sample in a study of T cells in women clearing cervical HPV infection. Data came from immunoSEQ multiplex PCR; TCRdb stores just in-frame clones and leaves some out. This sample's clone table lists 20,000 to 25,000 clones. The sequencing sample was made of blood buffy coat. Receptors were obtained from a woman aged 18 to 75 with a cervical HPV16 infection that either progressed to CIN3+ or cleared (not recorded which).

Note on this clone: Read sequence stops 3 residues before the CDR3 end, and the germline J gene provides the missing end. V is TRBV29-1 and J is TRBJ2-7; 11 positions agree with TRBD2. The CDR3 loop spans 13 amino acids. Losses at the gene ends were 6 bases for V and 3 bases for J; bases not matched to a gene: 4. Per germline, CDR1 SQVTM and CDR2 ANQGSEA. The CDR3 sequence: CSVLLAGVYEQYF. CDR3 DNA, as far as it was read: TGCAGCGTACTACTAGCGGGAGTCTACGAG.

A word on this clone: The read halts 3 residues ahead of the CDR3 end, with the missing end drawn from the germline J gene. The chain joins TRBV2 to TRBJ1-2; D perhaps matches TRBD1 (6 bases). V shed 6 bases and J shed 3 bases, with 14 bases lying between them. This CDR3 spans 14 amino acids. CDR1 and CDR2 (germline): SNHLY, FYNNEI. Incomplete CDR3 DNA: TGTGCCAGCAGCGATGACAGGTCCGACTATGGC. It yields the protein CASSDDRSDYG. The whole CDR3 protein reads CASSDDRSDYGYTF.

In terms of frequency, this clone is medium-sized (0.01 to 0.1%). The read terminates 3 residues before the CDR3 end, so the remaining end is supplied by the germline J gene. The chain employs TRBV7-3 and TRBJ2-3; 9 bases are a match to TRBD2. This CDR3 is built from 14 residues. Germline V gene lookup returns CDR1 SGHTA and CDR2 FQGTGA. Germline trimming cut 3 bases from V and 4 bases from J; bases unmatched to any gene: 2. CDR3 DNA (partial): TGTGCCAGCAGCTTCGGACTAGCGTCAGATACG. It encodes CASSFGLASDT. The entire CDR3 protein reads CASSFGLASDTQYF. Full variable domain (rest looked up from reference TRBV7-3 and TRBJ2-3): GAGVSQTPSNKVTEKGKYVELRCDPISGHTALYWYRQSLGQGPEFLIYFQGTGAADDSGLPNDRFFAVRPEGSVSTLKIQRTERGDSAVYLCASSFGLASDTQYFGPGTRLTVL.

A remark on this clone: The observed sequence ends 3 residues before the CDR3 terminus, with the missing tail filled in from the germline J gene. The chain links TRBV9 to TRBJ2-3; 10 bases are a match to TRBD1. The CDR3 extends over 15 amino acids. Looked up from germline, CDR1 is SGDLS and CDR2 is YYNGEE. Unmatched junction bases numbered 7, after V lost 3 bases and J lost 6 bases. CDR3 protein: CASSDRQGARDTQYF. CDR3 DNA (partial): TGTGCCAGCAGCGACAGACAGGGGGCAAGGGATACG.

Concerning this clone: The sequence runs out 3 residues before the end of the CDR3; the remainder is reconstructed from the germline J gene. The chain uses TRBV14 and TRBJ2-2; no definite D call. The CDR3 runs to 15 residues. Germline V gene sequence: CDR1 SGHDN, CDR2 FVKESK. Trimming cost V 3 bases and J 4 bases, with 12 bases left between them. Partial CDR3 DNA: TGTGCCAGCAGCCAGCAATCGGTTTCCACCGGGGAG. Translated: CASSQQSVSTGE. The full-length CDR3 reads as CASSQQSVSTGELFF.

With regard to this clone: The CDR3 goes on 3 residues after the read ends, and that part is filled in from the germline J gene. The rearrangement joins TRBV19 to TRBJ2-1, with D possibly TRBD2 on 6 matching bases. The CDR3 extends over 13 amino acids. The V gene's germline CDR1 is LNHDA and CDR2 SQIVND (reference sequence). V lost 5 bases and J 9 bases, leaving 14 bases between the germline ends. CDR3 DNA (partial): TGTGCCAGTAGTTGGCAGGGAGGCATTGAG. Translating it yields CASSWQGGIE. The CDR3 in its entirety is CASSWQGGIEQFF.

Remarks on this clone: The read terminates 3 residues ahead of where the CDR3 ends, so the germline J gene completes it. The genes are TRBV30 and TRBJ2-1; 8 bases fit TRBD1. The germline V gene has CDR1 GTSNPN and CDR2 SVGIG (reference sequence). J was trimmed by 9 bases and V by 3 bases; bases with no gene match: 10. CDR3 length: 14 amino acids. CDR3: CAWRTGVEPSEQFF. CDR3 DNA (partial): TGTGCCTGGAGGACAGGGGTGGAGCCGAGTGAG.

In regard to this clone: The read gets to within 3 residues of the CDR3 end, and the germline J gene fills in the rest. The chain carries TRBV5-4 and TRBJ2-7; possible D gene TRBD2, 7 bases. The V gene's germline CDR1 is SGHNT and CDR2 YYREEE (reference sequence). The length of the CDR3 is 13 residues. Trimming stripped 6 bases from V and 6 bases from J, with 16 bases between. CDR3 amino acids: CASTGGQGSEQYF. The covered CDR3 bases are TGTGCCAGCACCGGGGGGCAGGGGAGCGAG.

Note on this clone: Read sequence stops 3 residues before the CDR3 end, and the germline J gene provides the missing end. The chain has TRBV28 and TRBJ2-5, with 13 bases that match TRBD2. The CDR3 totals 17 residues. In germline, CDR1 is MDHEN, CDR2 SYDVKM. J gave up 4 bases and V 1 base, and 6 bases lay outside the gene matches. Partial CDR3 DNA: TGTGCCAGCAGTTTATATGGACTAGCGGGAGCGTCAGAGACC. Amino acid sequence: CASSLYGLAGASET. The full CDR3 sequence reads CASSLYGLAGASETQYF.